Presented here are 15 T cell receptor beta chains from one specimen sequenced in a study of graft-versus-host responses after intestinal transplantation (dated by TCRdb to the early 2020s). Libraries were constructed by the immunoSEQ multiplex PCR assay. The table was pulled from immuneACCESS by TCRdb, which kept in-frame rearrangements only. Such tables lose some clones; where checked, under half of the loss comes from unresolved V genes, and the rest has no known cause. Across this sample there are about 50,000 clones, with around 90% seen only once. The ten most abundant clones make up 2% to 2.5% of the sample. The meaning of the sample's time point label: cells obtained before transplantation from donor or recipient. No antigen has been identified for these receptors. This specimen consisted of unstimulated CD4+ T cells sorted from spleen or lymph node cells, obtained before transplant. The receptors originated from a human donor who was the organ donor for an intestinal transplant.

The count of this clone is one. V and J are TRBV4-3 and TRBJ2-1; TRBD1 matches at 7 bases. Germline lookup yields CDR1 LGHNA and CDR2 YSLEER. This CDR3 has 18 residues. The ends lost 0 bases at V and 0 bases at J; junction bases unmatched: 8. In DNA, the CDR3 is TGCGCCAGCAGCCAAGAGGGGACAGCGAGAATCTCCTACAATGAGCAGTTCTTC. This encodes CASSQEGTARISYNEQFF.

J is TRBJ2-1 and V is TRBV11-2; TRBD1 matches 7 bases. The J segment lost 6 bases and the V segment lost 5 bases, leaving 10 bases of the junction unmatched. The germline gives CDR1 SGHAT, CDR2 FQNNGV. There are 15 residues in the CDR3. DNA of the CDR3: TGTGCCAGCAGCCCGCCACCGACAGGGTCCAATGAGCAGTTCTTC. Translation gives CASSPPPTGSNEQFF.

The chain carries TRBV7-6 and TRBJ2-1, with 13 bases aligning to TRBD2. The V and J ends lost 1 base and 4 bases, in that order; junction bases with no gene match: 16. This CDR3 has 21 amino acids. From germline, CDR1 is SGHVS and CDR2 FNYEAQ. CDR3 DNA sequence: TGTGCCAGCAGCTTAGGAATGGGTCTAGGGACTAGCGGGATCGGATACAATGAGCAGTTCTTC. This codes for CASSLGMGLGTSGIGYNEQFF.

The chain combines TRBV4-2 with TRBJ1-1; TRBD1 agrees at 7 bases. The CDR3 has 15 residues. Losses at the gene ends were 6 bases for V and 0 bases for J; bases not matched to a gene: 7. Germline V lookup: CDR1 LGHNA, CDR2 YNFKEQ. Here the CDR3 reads CASRPTGQMNTEAFF. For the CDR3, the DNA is TGTGCCAGCAGACCGACAGGGCAAATGAACACTGAAGCTTTCTTT.

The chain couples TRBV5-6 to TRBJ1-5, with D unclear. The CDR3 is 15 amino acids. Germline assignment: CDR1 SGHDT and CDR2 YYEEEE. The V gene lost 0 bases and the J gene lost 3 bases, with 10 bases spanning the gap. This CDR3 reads CASSLGYLNNQPQHF. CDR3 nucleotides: TGTGCCAGCAGCTTGGGGTACTTGAACAATCAGCCCCAGCATTTT. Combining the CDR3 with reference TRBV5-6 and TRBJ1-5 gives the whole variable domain DAGVTQSPTHLIKTRGQQVTLRCSPKSGHDTVSWYQQALGQGPQFIFQYYEEEERQRGNFPDRFSGHQFPNYSSELNVNALLLGDSALYLCASSLGYLNNQPQHFGDGTRLSIL.

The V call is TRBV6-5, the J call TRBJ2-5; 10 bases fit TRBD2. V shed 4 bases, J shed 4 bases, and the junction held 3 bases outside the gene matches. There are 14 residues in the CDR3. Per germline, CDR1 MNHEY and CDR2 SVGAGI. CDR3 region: CASSLAGGRETQYF. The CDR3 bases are TGTGCCAGCAGTTTAGCGGGAGGAAGAGAGACCCAGTACTTC.

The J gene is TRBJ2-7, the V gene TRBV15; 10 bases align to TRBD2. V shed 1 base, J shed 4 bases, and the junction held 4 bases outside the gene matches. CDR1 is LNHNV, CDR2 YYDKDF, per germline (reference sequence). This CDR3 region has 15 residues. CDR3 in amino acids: CATSRAPSGSYEQYF. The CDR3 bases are TGTGCCACCAGCAGAGCCCCTAGCGGGAGTTACGAGCAGTACTTC.

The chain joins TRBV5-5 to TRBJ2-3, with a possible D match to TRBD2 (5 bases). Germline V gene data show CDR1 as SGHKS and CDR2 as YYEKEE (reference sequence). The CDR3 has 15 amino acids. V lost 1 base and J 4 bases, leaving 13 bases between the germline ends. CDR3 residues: CASSLIWPGSDTQYF. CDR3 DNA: TGTGCCAGCAGCTTGATCTGGCCGGGGTCAGATACGCAGTATTTT.

This CDR3 is CAWTVLGASTDTQYF. The CDR3 nucleotides are TGTGCCTGGACTGTGTTGGGTGCTAGCACAGATACGCAGTATTTT. The V call is TRBV30, the J call TRBJ2-3; D gene ambiguous. V was trimmed by 4 bases and J by 0 bases, leaving 14 bases between them. CDR3 length: 15 residues. CDR1 and CDR2 (germline): GTSNPN, SVGIG (reference sequence).

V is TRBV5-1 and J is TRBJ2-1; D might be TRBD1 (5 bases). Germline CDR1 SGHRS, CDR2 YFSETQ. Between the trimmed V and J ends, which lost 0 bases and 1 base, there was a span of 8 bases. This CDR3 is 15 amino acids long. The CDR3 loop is CASSLGAGSYNEQFF. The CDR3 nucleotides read TGCGCCAGCAGCTTGGGGGCAGGGTCCTACAATGAGCAGTTCTTC.

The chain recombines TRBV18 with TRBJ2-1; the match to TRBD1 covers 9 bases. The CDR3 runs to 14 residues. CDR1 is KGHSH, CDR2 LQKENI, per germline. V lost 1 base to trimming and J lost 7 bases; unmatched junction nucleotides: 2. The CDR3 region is CASSPRTGVNEQFF. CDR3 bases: TGTGCCAGCTCACCACGGACAGGGGTGAATGAGCAGTTCTTC.

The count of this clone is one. CDR3 in amino acids: CATTISSYNEQFF. DNA of the CDR3: TGTGCCACCACCATAAGCTCCTACAATGAGCAGTTCTTC. The chain links TRBV6-1 to TRBJ2-1; D unclear. The germline V gene has CDR1 MNHNS and CDR2 SASEGT. V shed 10 bases and J shed 0 bases, with 10 bases lying between them. This CDR3 comprises 13 residues.

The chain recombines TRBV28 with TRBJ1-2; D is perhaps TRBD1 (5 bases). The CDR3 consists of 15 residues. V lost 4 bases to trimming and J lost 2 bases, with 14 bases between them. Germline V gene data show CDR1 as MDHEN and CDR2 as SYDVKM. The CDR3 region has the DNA TGTGCCAGCAGTTCCCCGGGAGGGGTGAACTATGGCTACACCTTC. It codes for CASSSPGGVNYGYTF.

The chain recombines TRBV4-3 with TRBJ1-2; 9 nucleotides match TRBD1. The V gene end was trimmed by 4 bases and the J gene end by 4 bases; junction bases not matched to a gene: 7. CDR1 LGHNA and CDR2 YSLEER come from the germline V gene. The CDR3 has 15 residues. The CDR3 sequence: CASSLGTGNVYGYTF. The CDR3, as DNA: TGCGCCAGCAGCCTAGGGACAGGGAATGTCTATGGCTACACCTTC.

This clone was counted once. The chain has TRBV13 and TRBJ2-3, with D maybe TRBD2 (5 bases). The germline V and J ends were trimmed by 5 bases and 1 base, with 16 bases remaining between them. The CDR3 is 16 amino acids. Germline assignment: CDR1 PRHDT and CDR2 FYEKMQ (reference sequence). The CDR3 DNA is TGTGCCAGCAGCCATGTAGCGCCCAGAGGCACAGATACGCAGTATTTT. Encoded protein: CASSHVAPRGTDTQYF.